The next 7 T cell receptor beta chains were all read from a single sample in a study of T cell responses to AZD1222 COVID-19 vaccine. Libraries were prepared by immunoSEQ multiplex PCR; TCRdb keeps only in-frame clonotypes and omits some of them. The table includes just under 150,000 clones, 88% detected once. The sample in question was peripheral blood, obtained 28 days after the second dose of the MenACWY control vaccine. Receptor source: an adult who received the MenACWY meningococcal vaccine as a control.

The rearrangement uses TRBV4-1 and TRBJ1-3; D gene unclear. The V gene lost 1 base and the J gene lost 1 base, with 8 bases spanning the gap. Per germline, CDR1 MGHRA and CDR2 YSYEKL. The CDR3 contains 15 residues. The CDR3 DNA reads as TGCGCCAGCAGCCAAGTTGGCCAGTCTGGAAACACCATATATTTT. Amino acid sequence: CASSQVGQSGNTIYF.

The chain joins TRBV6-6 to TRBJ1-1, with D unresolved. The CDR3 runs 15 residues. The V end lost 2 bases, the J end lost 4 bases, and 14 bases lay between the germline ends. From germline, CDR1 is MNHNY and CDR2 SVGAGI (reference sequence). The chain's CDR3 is CASSYGVWDRTEAFF. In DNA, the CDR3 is TGTGCCAGCAGTTACGGTGTTTGGGATCGCACTGAAGCTTTCTTT.

The CDR3 DNA sequence: TGTGCCTGGAGTACAGGGGTCGCCGGGGAGACCCAGTACTTC. It is translated as CAWSTGVAGETQYF. The chain is built from TRBV30 and TRBJ2-5; 7 bases map to TRBD1. V dropped 2 bases and J dropped 5; count of bases not matched to a gene: 8. The CDR3 has 14 residues. Germline values: CDR1 GTSNPN, CDR2 SVGIG (reference sequence).

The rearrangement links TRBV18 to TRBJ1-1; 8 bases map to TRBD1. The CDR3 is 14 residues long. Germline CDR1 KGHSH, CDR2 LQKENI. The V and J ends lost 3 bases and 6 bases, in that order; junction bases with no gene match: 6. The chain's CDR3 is CASSPDRGLAEAFF. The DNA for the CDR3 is TGTGCCAGCTCACCCGACAGGGGTTTGGCTGAAGCTTTCTTT.

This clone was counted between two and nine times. Here the CDR3 DNA reads TGTGCCAGCAGCCCCGGTGGAAACACCATATATTTT. This codes for CASSPGGNTIYF. The chain couples TRBV5-6 to TRBJ1-3, with unresolved D. V was pared by 4 bases and J by 3 bases, with 5 bases between. This CDR3 comprises 12 residues. The germline V gene has CDR1 SGHDT and CDR2 YYEEEE. The full variable domain, in which reference TRBV5-6 and TRBJ1-3 provide the parts outside the CDR3, is DAGVTQSPTHLIKTRGQQVTLRCSPKSGHDTVSWYQQALGQGPQFIFQYYEEEERQRGNFPDRFSGHQFPNYSSELNVNALLLGDSALYLCASSPGGNTIYFGEGSWLTVV.

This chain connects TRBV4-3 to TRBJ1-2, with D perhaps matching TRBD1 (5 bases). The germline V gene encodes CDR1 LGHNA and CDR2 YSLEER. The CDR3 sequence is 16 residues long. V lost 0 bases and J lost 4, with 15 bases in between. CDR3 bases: TGCGCCAGCAGCCAAGATCGGGGCGGGACCCCCTATGGCTACACCTTC. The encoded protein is CASSQDRGGTPYGYTF.

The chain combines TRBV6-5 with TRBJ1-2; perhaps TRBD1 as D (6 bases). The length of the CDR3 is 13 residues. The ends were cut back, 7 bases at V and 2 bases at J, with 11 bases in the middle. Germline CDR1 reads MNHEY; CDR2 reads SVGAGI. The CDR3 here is CASTGQTNYGYTF. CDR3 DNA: TGTGCCAGCACCGGACAGACAAACTATGGCTACACCTTC.